The 26 T cell receptor beta chains listed next were all sequenced from one sample in a study of radiation and T cells in renal cell carcinoma. Method: immunoSEQ multiplex PCR; TCRdb's copy keeps in-frame clones and lacks some. The data show around 170,000 clones, about 88% seen once. The time point: blood 4 weeks post-SBRT, at nephrectomy. Indicated treatment: 15 Gy SBRT to primary tumor, nephrectomy 4 weeks later. This specimen consisted of blood, obtained from a patient whose treatment included radiotherapy and nephrectomy. These receptors were taken from a woman in her fifties or sixties with renal cell carcinoma.

CDR3 nucleotide sequence: TGCGCCAGCAGCTGGGAACAGGGGGCCTCCTACAATGAGCAGTTCTTC. Its translation is CASSWEQGASYNEQFF. The rearrangement uses TRBV4-1 and TRBJ2-1, with TRBD1 identical over 9 bases. Trimming cost V 5 bases and J 0 bases; bases outside gene matches: 5. The germline CDR1 and CDR2 sequences are MGHRA and YSYEKL. The CDR3 has 16 residues.

The chain links TRBV6-1 to TRBJ1-2, with 8 nucleotides matching TRBD1. Germline loops: CDR1 MNHNS, CDR2 SASEGT. The CDR3 runs 15 residues. V lost 4 bases to trimming and J lost 4 bases; unmatched junction nucleotides: 8. In DNA form, the CDR3 reads TGTGCCAGCAGTGCTGACCCCCAGGGGGCCTATGGCTACACCTTC. It is translated as CASSADPQGAYGYTF.

V usage is TRBV5-4 and J usage is TRBJ1-3; 7 bases align to TRBD1. The CDR3 consists of 14 residues. The junction had 5 bases not matched to a gene; V was cut back by 4 bases and J by 4 bases. Germline V gene sequence: CDR1 SGHNT, CDR2 YYREEE (reference sequence). The DNA of the CDR3 is TGTGCCAGCAGCGACATACAGGGGGGAAACACCATATATTTT. It encodes CASSDIQGGNTIYF.

The chain uses TRBV19 and TRBJ1-4; TRBD1 matches 9 bases. CDR1 is LNHDA, CDR2 SQIVND, per germline (reference sequence). J lost 6 bases, V lost 5 bases, and 10 bases had no gene match. The CDR3 runs 16 residues. CDR3 coding DNA: TGTGCCAGTAGTGTCGGGACAGGGTTGGTGGATGAAAAACTGTTTTTT. Protein: CASSVGTGLVDEKLFF.

The genes are TRBV6-5 and TRBJ1-1; D is ambiguous. CDR3 size: 14 residues. Trimming shortened V by 5 bases and J by 5 bases, and 15 bases separated the two germline ends. CDR1 MNHEY and CDR2 SVGAGI come from the germline V gene. The CDR3 bases are TGTGCCAGCAGTCCCATGAGACTTCAGACTGAAGCTTTCTTT. Its protein product is CASSPMRLQTEAFF.

V usage is TRBV19 and J usage is TRBJ1-2; no firm D call. CDR3 size: 14 residues. Deletions cut 5 bases from V and 2 bases from J, with 12 bases between. CDR1 is LNHDA, CDR2 SQIVND, per germline (reference sequence). CDR3 sequence: CASSSGDSNYGYTF. DNA of the CDR3: TGTGCCAGTAGTTCTGGGGATTCGAACTATGGCTACACCTTC. Full variable domain (rest looked up from reference TRBV19 and TRBJ1-2): DGGITQSPKYLFRKEGQNVTLSCEQNLNHDAMYWYRQDPGQGLRLIYYSQIVNDFQKGDIAEGYSVSREKKESFPLTVTSAQKNPTAFYLCASSSGDSNYGYTFGSGTRLTVV.

The V call is TRBV7-2, the J call TRBJ2-7; 7 nucleotides align to TRBD1. The CDR3 has 14 amino acids. The J segment lost 0 bases and the V segment lost 5 bases, leaving 4 bases of the junction unmatched. Germline V CDR1 and CDR2: SGHTA, FQGNSA. CDR3 bases: TGTGCCAGCAGCGGTCGGGACAGCTCCTACGAGCAGTACTTC. It codes for CASSGRDSSYEQYF.

This chain joins TRBV5-1 and TRBJ1-3, with D possibly matching TRBD1 (6 bases). Germline CDR1 is SGHRS and CDR2 is YFSETQ. There are 16 residues in the CDR3. V was cut by 4 bases and J by 0 bases, with 14 bases left in between. The CDR3 DNA follows: TGCGCCAGCAGCCAGGGGACCCTCTCCTCTGGAAACACCATATATTTT. Translating it yields CASSQGTLSSGNTIYF.

V gene TRBV11-2 combines with J gene TRBJ2-7; the D call may be TRBD1 or TRBD2 (5 bases each). Germline CDR1 and CDR2: SGHAT and FQNNGV. Deletions cut 1 base from V and 5 bases from J, with 9 bases between. The CDR3 length is 13 residues. The CDR3 sequence: CASSLGGFDEQYF. The CDR3 nucleotides read TGTGCCAGCAGCTTAGGGGGGTTCGACGAGCAGTACTTC. Using reference TRBV11-2 and TRBJ2-7 for the parts outside the CDR3, the full variable domain is EAGVAQSPRYKIIEKRQSVAFWCNPISGHATLYWYQQILGQGPKLLIQFQNNGVVDDSQLPKDRFSAERLKGVDSTLKIQPAKLEDSAVYLCASSLGGFDEQYFGPGTRLTVT.

The chain is built from TRBV7-9 and TRBJ1-5, with D unresolved. CDR1 SEHNR and CDR2 FQNEAQ come from the germline V gene (reference sequence). The CDR3 length is 12 residues. Between the trimmed V and J ends, which lost 6 bases and 0 bases, there was a span of 3 bases. The DNA of the CDR3 is TGTGCCAGCAGTCTTAGCAATCAGCCCCAGCATTTT. Its translation is CASSLSNQPQHF.

The V call is TRBV7-3, the J call TRBJ2-1; TRBD2 agrees at 8 bases. CDR1 is SGHTA, CDR2 FQGTGA, per germline. CDR3 length: 17 residues. Losses at the gene ends were 5 bases for V and 7 bases for J; bases not matched to a gene: 16. CDR3 loop: CASSPESRGGLGNEQFF. Written as DNA, the CDR3 is TGTGCCAGCAGCCCCGAGTCCCGGGGGGGGCTTGGAAATGAGCAGTTCTTC.

The chain carries TRBV29-1 and TRBJ2-3, with 10 positions matching TRBD1. Germline trimming cut 5 bases from V and 1 base from J; bases unmatched to any gene: 3. This CDR3 is 14 amino acids long. The germline gives CDR1 SQVTM, CDR2 ANQGSEA. CDR3 protein: CSVHGTGGTDTQYF. The CDR3 bases are TGCAGCGTTCACGGGACAGGGGGCACAGATACGCAGTATTTT.

This clone was detected only a few times. The chain is built from TRBV7-9 and TRBJ1-4; 7 bases fit TRBD1. The germline CDR1 and CDR2 sequences are SEHNR and FQNEAQ (reference sequence). The CDR3 length is 14 residues. The V segment lost 4 bases and the J segment 7 bases; nucleotides outside the gene matches: 6. DNA for the CDR3: TGTGCCAGCAGCTCGACAGGGAGGGGTGAAAAACTGTTTTTT. Protein product: CASSSTGRGEKLFF.

The chain carries TRBV19 and TRBJ2-5, with D possibly matching TRBD2 (5 bases). The CDR3 is 13 residues long. The germline V and J ends were trimmed by 3 bases and 2 bases, with 7 bases remaining between them. Germline V gene data show CDR1 as LNHDA and CDR2 as SQIVND (reference sequence). DNA for the CDR3: TGTGCCAGTAGTATTACGGGGCAAGAGACCCAGTACTTC. It translates to CASSITGQETQYF.

V and J are TRBV19 and TRBJ1-5; TRBD1 might be the D (5 bases). The CDR3 is 17 amino acids. Germline CDR1 and CDR2: LNHDA and SQIVND (reference sequence). V lost 0 bases, J lost 4 bases, and 16 bases lay in between. The CDR3 nucleotides read TGTGCCAGTAGTATAGATGCCCTCCGGGACCGAAATCAGCCCCAGCATTTT. Protein sequence: CASSIDALRDRNQPQHF.

This clone was seen a few times. J is TRBJ2-3 and V is TRBV9; the match to TRBD1 covers 8 bases. The CDR3 spans 17 residues. V lost 4 bases to trimming and J lost 1 base; unmatched junction nucleotides: 11. Germline CDR1 and CDR2: SGDLS and YYNGEE. For the CDR3, the DNA is TGTGCCAGCAGCCCGACAGGGGTCTTCCTACGCACAGATACGCAGTATTTT. Protein sequence: CASSPTGVFLRTDTQYF.

This chain links TRBV19 with TRBJ1-3, with D maybe TRBD1 (5 bases). Germline-derived CDR1 and CDR2 are LNHDA and SQIVND (reference sequence). Trimming left V 3 bases short and J 2 bases short, with 11 bases between. This CDR3 spans 15 amino acids. CDR3 sequence reads: CASSIRDQAGNTIYF. Here the CDR3 DNA reads TGTGCCAGTAGTATCAGGGATCAGGCTGGAAACACCATATATTTT.

V and J are TRBV7-8 and TRBJ1-2, with 8 bases lining up with TRBD1. V trimming: 5 bases; J trimming: 8 bases; junction bases outside the gene matches: 13. The germline V gene encodes CDR1 SGHVS and CDR2 FQNEAQ. The CDR3 covers 15 residues. The CDR3 DNA reads as TGTGCCAGCAGCGTAACCAGGGGGCGACTGGGCGGCTACACCTTC. Its protein is CASSVTRGRLGGYTF.

The CDR3 spells CASSRDIRSNTGELFF. The CDR3 DNA reads as TGTGCCAGCAGTCGAGACATCCGCTCGAACACCGGGGAGCTGTTTTTT. The chain carries TRBV2 and TRBJ2-2; no reliable D call. Trimming shortened V by 5 bases and J by 0 bases, and 13 bases separated the two germline ends. The CDR3 extends over 16 amino acids. Germline CDR1 and CDR2: SNHLY and FYNNEI.

The CDR3 is CASSPSGSQPQHF. The DNA for the CDR3 is TGTGCCAGCTCACCGAGCGGGAGTCAGCCCCAGCATTTT. The chain carries TRBV18 and TRBJ1-5, with unresolved D. The CDR3 runs to 13 residues. V lost 3 bases and J lost 6, with 9 bases in between. Germline CDR1 is KGHSH and CDR2 is LQKENI.

V and J are TRBV2 and TRBJ2-7, with D unclear. The CDR3 contains 12 residues. V lost 1 base and J 3 bases, leaving 4 bases between the germline ends. Germline V gene lookup returns CDR1 SNHLY and CDR2 FYNNEI. CDR3 in DNA: TGTGCCAGCAGTGAAGGCGACTACGAGCAGTACTTC. This sequence encodes CASSEGDYEQYF.

This clone has just one count. The chain has TRBV13 and TRBJ2-7, with TRBD2 matching over 10 bases. CDR3 length: 16 amino acids. Germline trimming cut 0 bases from V and 2 bases from J; bases unmatched to any gene: 4. The germline CDR1 and CDR2 sequences are PRHDT and FYEKMQ (reference sequence). CDR3 in amino acids: CASSLGPLAGAYEQYF. CDR3 bases: TGTGCCAGCAGCTTAGGCCCCCTAGCGGGGGCCTACGAGCAGTACTTC.

The chain joins TRBV29-1 to TRBJ2-1, with TRBD2 matching over 8 bases. This CDR3 is 14 amino acids long. Germline V gene lookup returns CDR1 SQVTM and CDR2 ANQGSEA. Trimming took 3 bases from V and 9 from J; bases not matched to a gene: 10. In nucleotides, the CDR3 is TGCAGCGTTGACCGGGCGGGGGGTGCGATTGAGCAGTTCTTC. It is translated as CSVDRAGGAIEQFF.

The V and J genes are TRBV29-1 and TRBJ1-1, with D possibly matching TRBD1 (6 bases). V was trimmed by 6 bases and J by 0 bases, leaving 11 bases between them. CDR1 is SQVTM, CDR2 ANQGSEA, per germline. The CDR3 runs to 13 residues. The CDR3 region has the DNA TGCAGCGTAAGACAGGTACTGAACACTGAAGCTTTCTTT. This gives the protein CSVRQVLNTEAFF.

This sequence joins TRBV9 and TRBJ2-5; unclear D gene. Looked up from germline, CDR1 is SGDLS and CDR2 is YYNGEE. V was clipped by 0 bases and J by 7 bases, with 13 bases between them. The CDR3 is 14 residues long. CDR3 in amino acids: CASSVDSDRPTQYF. The CDR3 DNA is TGTGCCAGCAGCGTAGATTCCGATCGGCCGACCCAGTACTTC.

The V call is TRBV30, the J call TRBJ2-5; 8 nucleotides line up with TRBD1. Trimming took 6 bases from V and 14 from J; bases not matched to a gene: 11. Germline CDR1 reads GTSNPN; CDR2 reads SVGIG (reference sequence). This CDR3 is built from 11 residues. CDR3 sequence: CACPTSDRVYF. For the CDR3, the DNA is TGTGCCTGTCCAACTTCGGACAGGGTTTACTTC.